The 30 T cell receptor beta chains in this list originate from one sample, sequenced in a study of read filtering for tumor transcriptome and immune sequencing. Molecular barcoded adaptors covering alpha/delta and beta/gamma chains were used on roughly 370 ng RNA. TCRdb independently ran MiXCR on the reads; one entry per CDR3 protein. The sample holds around 130,000 distinct CDR3 sequences, about 13% seen once. What was sequenced was a population of CD138-negative cells sorted from bone marrow. These receptor sequences come from a donor at least 40 years old with multiple myeloma.

As for this clonotype: A much larger clone is a single base away; this may be a read error. Given the absence of the conserved phenylalanine or tryptophan at the CDR3 end, a read error is likely. This chain connects TRBV20-1 to TRBJ1-5; 9 bases match TRBD1. The length of the CDR3 is 15 residues. V was clipped by 5 bases and J by 5 bases; unmatched bases: 10. Looked up from germline, CDR1 is DFQATT and CDR2 is SNEGSKA (reference sequence). This chain's CDR3 is CSASSLDRGYQPQHL. The CDR3, as DNA: TGCAGTGCTTCTTCCCTCGACAGGGGGTATCAGCCCCAGCATCTT.

On this clonotype itself: No conserved phenylalanine or tryptophan is present at the end of the CDR3, so a read error is the likely explanation. This chain joins TRBV29-1 and TRBJ2-1, with D perhaps assigned TRBD1 or TRBD2 (5 bases each). Germline CDR1 and CDR2: SQVTM and ANQGSEA. CDR3 length: 14 residues. The CDR3, as DNA: TGCAACGTTCGGGGACCCTCCACCTACAATGAGCAGTTCCTC. Translated, it gives CNVRGPSTYNEQFL.

Regarding this clonotype: This probably arose from a read error, given a far larger clone one base away. As the CDR3 is not closed by the conserved phenylalanine or tryptophan, this likely results from a read error. The chain has TRBV12-3 or TRBV12-4 and TRBJ2-1, with D perhaps assigned TRBD1 or TRBD2 (5 bases each). This CDR3 has 13 amino acids. V lost 4 bases and J lost 6, with 10 bases in between. CDR3 sequence: CASSSQGRNEQFL. CDR3 nucleotides: TGTGCCAGCAGTTCTCAGGGACGCAATGAGCAGTTCCTC.

Concerning this clonotype itself: One base away lies a much larger clone, so this may be a sequencing read error. This sequence joins TRBV4-2 and TRBJ1-1, with D possibly TRBD1 on 6 matching bases. From germline, CDR1 is LGHNA and CDR2 YNFKEQ. This CDR3 region has 16 residues. CDR3 DNA sequence: TGCGCCAGCAGAGAGGGCCCCAGGGGACTGAACACTGTAGCTTTCTTT. Translation gives CASREGPRGLNTVAFF.

In its sample, this clonotype was seen many times. The chain links TRBV4-2 to TRBJ2-7; D unclear. V gave up 6 bases and J gave up 5 bases, with 17 bases separating them. The CDR3 length is 14 residues. CDR1 is LGHNA and CDR2 is YNFKEQ in the germline V gene. The CDR3 sequence is CASSPPMGRNEQYF. The DNA of the CDR3 is TGTGCCAGCAGTCCTCCGATGGGCCGTAACGAGCAGTACTTC.

The sample holds a few counts of this clonotype. Possible read error: a much larger clone is one base away. This likely comes from a read error, as the CDR3 has no conserved phenylalanine or tryptophan at its end. This chain links TRBV12-3 or TRBV12-4 with TRBJ2-1; no reliable D call. The CDR3 is made up of 13 amino acids. Trimming shortened V by 4 bases and J by 9 bases, and 13 bases separated the two germline ends. The CDR3 is CASSSGFSGEQFL. The CDR3 DNA reads as TGTGCCAGCAGTTCCGGGTTCTCGGGTGAGCAGTTCCTC.

This clonotype was seen repeatedly, ten times or more. The V and J genes are TRBV6-6 and TRBJ2-2, with no clear D. The germline V gene has CDR1 MNHNY and CDR2 SVGAGI (reference sequence). Trimming shortened V by 7 bases and J by 6 bases, and 15 bases separated the two germline ends. The CDR3 is 14 amino acids. The CDR3 DNA reads TGTGCCAGCAAAGACGCAATTCGGGCCGGGGAGCTGTTTTTT. This gives the protein CASKDAIRAGELFF.

This clonotype was seen many times. The rearrangement joins TRBV5-1 to TRBJ2-1; 14 bases are shared with TRBD2. Unmatched junction bases numbered 9, after V lost 0 bases and J lost 7 bases. The CDR3 sequence is 18 residues long. Looked up from germline, CDR1 is SGHRS and CDR2 is YFSETQ. The CDR3 DNA is TGCGCCAGCAGCTTGGTGGGGACTAGCGGGAGTAGTAGGAATGAGCAGTTCTTC. Encoded protein: CASSLVGTSGSSRNEQFF.

This clonotype was counted many times. The chain uses TRBV15 and TRBJ1-2; D unresolved. Germline V CDR1 and CDR2: LNHNV, YYDKDF (reference sequence). V shed 0 bases and J shed 2 bases, with 7 bases lying between them. CDR3 length: 14 amino acids. The CDR3 is CATSRDRANYGYTF. Written as DNA, the CDR3 is TGTGCCACCAGCAGAGACAGAGCCAACTATGGCTACACCTTC.

The table lists this clonotype with many counts. This rearrangement joins TRBV20-1 to TRBJ1-5; TRBD1 matches 8 bases. From germline, CDR1 is DFQATT and CDR2 SNEGSKA (reference sequence). This CDR3 is built from 14 residues. J lost 7 bases, V lost 3 bases, and 8 bases had no gene match. The CDR3 DNA is TGCAGTGCTAGTCAGGGGGCGGAAATACAGCCCCAGCATTTT. As protein: CSASQGAEIQPQHF.

This clonotype was counted many times. The chain employs TRBV4-1 and TRBJ2-3; D remains unclear. The germline V and J ends were trimmed by 1 base and 7 bases, with 9 bases remaining between them. The germline gives CDR1 MGHRA, CDR2 YSYEKL. CDR3 length equals 13 residues. In DNA, the CDR3 is TGCGCCAGCAGCCAAGTTGCGGCAAATACGCAGTATTTT. Translating gives CASSQVAANTQYF.

A few counts support this clonotype. J is TRBJ1-5 and V is TRBV7-9, with D unresolved. V was cut by 1 base and J by 5 bases, with 12 bases left in between. The CDR3 is made up of 15 amino acids. Germline lookup yields CDR1 SEHNR and CDR2 FQNEAQ (reference sequence). The CDR3 region is CASSLDGRVDQPQHF. The CDR3 DNA reads TGTGCCAGCAGCTTAGACGGAAGGGTTGATCAGCCCCAGCATTTT.

In this sample, this clonotype turned up many times. V and J are TRBV20-1 and TRBJ1-6; TRBD1 aligns across 7 bases. The CDR3 runs 16 residues. Per germline, CDR1 DFQATT and CDR2 SNEGSKA (reference sequence). V was clipped by 3 bases and J by 1 base; unmatched bases: 6. The CDR3 DNA reads TGCAGTGCTAGTACAGGGGTAGCGTCCTATAATTCACCCCTCCACTTT. Translated, it gives CSASTGVASYNSPLHF.

This clonotype was detected many times. CDR3 sequence: CASSQGTANYGYTF. The CDR3, as DNA: TGTGCCAGCAGCCAAGGGACGGCTAACTATGGCTACACCTTC. The chain links TRBV14 to TRBJ1-2, with D unresolved. The CDR3 is made up of 14 amino acids. With 1 base removed from V and 0 bases from J, the gap between germline ends came to 6 bases. The germline V gene encodes CDR1 SGHDN and CDR2 FVKESK.

This clonotype was seen repeatedly, ten times or more. V gene TRBV25-1 combines with J gene TRBJ2-7; D gene ambiguous. The CDR3 has 14 residues. With 2 bases removed from V and 4 bases from J, the gap between germline ends came to 12 bases. Germline-derived CDR1 and CDR2 are MGHDK and SYGVNS. The CDR3 DNA reads TGTGCCAGCAGTGAAATGGGCGAACCTTACGAGCAGTACTTC. This codes for CASSEMGEPYEQYF.

This clonotype occurred a few times. A much larger clone sits a single nucleotide away, making a read error possible. This sequence joins TRBV20-1 and TRBJ2-1; D is perhaps TRBD2 (6 bases). Germline CDR1 DFQATT, CDR2 SNEGSKA (reference sequence). This CDR3 is built from 14 residues. The CDR3, as DNA: TGCAGTGCTAGCTCCGGGAGAGTCTACAATGGGCAGTTCTTC. Translation: CSASSGRVYNGQFF.

This clonotype was detected many times. The V call is TRBV6-5, the J call TRBJ2-3; 8 bases are shared with TRBD2. Per the germline V gene, CDR1 is MNHEY and CDR2 is SVGAGI. The junction had 10 bases not matched to a gene; V was cut back by 6 bases and J by 2 bases. The CDR3 length is 16 residues. The CDR3 DNA follows: TGTGCCAGCAGGCTCGAAGCGGGGGTATACACAGATACGCAGTATTTT. It codes for CASRLEAGVYTDTQYF.

The chain couples TRBV24-1 to TRBJ2-5; TRBD1 might be the D (6 bases). Per germline, CDR1 KGHDR and CDR2 SFDVKD. CDR3 size: 17 residues. Trimming left V 0 bases short and J 2 bases short, with 15 bases between. This chain's CDR3 is CATSDLPRGLGQETQYF. CDR3 nucleotides: TGTGCCACCAGTGATTTGCCCAGGGGATTGGGTCAAGAGACCCAGTACTTC.

The chain carries TRBV12-3 or TRBV12-4 and TRBJ2-4; maybe TRBD2 (5 bases). This CDR3 has 15 residues. V was clipped by 5 bases and J by 6 bases, with 17 bases between them. The CDR3 DNA follows: TGTGCCAGCAGTCCCCTACTAGGAGGCGGAAACATTCAGTACTTC. Its protein is CASSPLLGGGNIQYF.

This clonotype was picked up many times. The V call is TRBV11-3, the J call TRBJ2-4, with unresolved D. From germline, CDR1 is SGHNT and CDR2 YENEEA. V lost 1 base, J lost 9 bases, and 16 bases lay in between. The CDR3 covers 15 residues. CDR3 amino acids: CASSLAVTVGGIQYF. CDR3 nucleotides: TGTGCCAGCAGCTTAGCTGTAACGGTCGGTGGCATTCAGTACTTC. Combining the CDR3 with reference TRBV11-3 and TRBJ2-4 gives the whole variable domain EAGVVQSPRYKIIEKKQPVAFWCNPISGHNTLYWYLQNLGQGPELLIRYENEEAVDDSQLPKDRFSAERLKGVDSTLKIQPAELGDSAVYLCASSLAVTVGGIQYFGAGTRLSVL.

The table lists this clonotype with many counts. The CDR3 coding sequence is TGTGCCAGCAGCCCGCCCCCCCTAGCGGAGGATGAGCAGTTCTTC. Its protein product is CASSPPPLAEDEQFF. The chain employs TRBV7-9 and TRBJ2-1, with 7 bases fitting TRBD2. The CDR3 extends over 15 amino acids. Germline assignment: CDR1 SEHNR and CDR2 FQNEAQ (reference sequence). V dropped 5 bases and J dropped 8; count of bases not matched to a gene: 12.

At least ten counts were recorded for this clonotype. The rearrangement links TRBV10-3 to TRBJ2-3, with 11 nucleotides matching TRBD2. Germline loops: CDR1 ENHRY, CDR2 SYGVKD. This CDR3 contains 15 residues. The junction had 1 base not matched to a gene; V was cut back by 3 bases and J by 2 bases. The CDR3 spells CAISDSGRATDTQYF. The CDR3 coding sequence is TGTGCCATCAGTGATAGCGGGAGGGCCACAGATACGCAGTATTTT.

Notes on this clonotype: A much larger clone lies one base from this, so it may be a read error. The J gene is TRBJ2-7, the V gene TRBV29-1; D assignment may be TRBD1 or TRBD2 (5 bases each). The ends were cut back, 5 bases at V and 5 bases at J, with 19 bases in the middle. The CDR3 is 14 residues long. Germline values: CDR1 SQVTM, CDR2 ANQGSEA. The CDR3 sequence is CSVKHPGPADEQYF. Here the CDR3 DNA reads TGCAGCGTTAAACATCCGGGACCAGCGGACGAGCAGTACTTC.

This clonotype has only a few counts. J is TRBJ2-6 and V is TRBV7-2; D remains ambiguous. Trimming shortened V by 1 base and J by 0 bases, and 7 bases separated the two germline ends. Germline values: CDR1 SGHTA, CDR2 FQGNSA. The CDR3 extends over 16 amino acids. CDR3 in amino acids: CASSLVRTSGANVLTF. The CDR3 region has the DNA TGTGCCAGCAGCTTAGTAAGGACCTCTGGGGCCAACGTCCTGACTTTC.

There are many counts of this clonotype. The chain carries TRBV10-1 and TRBJ2-3, with D possibly being TRBD1 (6 bases). This CDR3 is built from 16 residues. Trimming shortened V by 0 bases and J by 1 base, and 11 bases separated the two germline ends. The germline V gene encodes CDR1 WNHNN and CDR2 SYGVQD (reference sequence). CDR3 in DNA: TGCGCCAGCAGTGAGTCTAGGCCAGGGGGCACAGATACGCAGTATTTT. Amino acid sequence: CASSESRPGGTDTQYF.

The J gene is TRBJ1-3, the V gene TRBV6-1, with D possibly being TRBD1 (5 bases). The V and J ends lost 8 bases and 4 bases respectively, with 12 bases between them. The CDR3 has 13 amino acids. The germline CDR1 and CDR2 sequences are MNHNS and SASEGT. CDR3 protein: CASGPGGGNTIYF. The CDR3 nucleotides read TGTGCCAGCGGACCGGGGGGAGGAAACACCATATATTTT.

About this clonotype: Since a much larger clone is just one base distant, this may be a read error. V is TRBV24-1 and J is TRBJ1-1, with D tentatively TRBD1 (6 bases). The length of the CDR3 is 12 residues. Germline CDR1 is KGHDR and CDR2 is SFDVKD. The CDR3: CATRGDNTEASF. In DNA, the CDR3 is TGTGCCACCAGAGGGGACAACACTGAAGCTTCCTTT.

In the case of this clonotype: The junction departs from the called germline gene at one end, perhaps through a read error. The V gene is TRBV15, the J gene TRBJ1-1; TRBD1 matches 10 bases. The CDR3 totals 15 residues. From germline, CDR1 is LNHNV and CDR2 YYDKDF (reference sequence). CDR3 loop: CATNLLGTGDTGAFF. Here the CDR3 DNA reads TGTGCCACCAACTTACTCGGGACAGGGGATACTGGAGCTTTCTTT.

The chain joins TRBV2 to TRBJ2-5, with 8 bases that match TRBD2. CDR1 and CDR2 (germline): SNHLY, FYNNEI. This CDR3 region has 14 residues. V was pared by 4 bases and J by 6 bases, with 7 bases of the junction left unmatched. The CDR3: CASSASLAAKTQYF. CDR3 in DNA: TGTGCCAGCAGTGCGTCACTAGCGGCGAAGACCCAGTACTTC.

This clonotype was picked up many times. V gene TRBV11-3 combines with J gene TRBJ2-1; no clear D gene. The V end lost 2 bases, the J end lost 10 bases, and 9 bases lay between the germline ends. Germline V gene data show CDR1 as SGHNT and CDR2 as YENEEA. This CDR3 region has 12 residues. The CDR3 here is CASSLPLQEQFF. Written as DNA, the CDR3 is TGTGCCAGCAGCTTACCCCTTCAGGAGCAGTTCTTC.